A single sample is the source of the 6 T cell receptor beta chains below, sequenced in a study of T cells in Graves' hyperthyroidism and ophthalmopathy. The source material, RNA transcripts, was used to amplify TCR beta CDR3 regions. HTBI primers drove first-round RT-PCR of the TCR CDR3. Via MiXCR, TCRdb re-called the multiplex PCR reads, giving one row per CDR3 protein. The sample holds about 290,000 distinct CDR3 sequences; roughly 14% are singletons and the top ten take roughly 7.5%. Material: blood. The receptors derive from a woman aged 25 to 39 with Graves' hyperthyroidism that later progressed to Graves' ophthalmopathy.

Comments on this clonotype: One base away lies a much larger clone, so this may be a sequencing read error. The rearrangement uses TRBV11-2 and TRBJ2-5; D possibly uses TRBD1 or TRBD2 (5 bases each). Germline-derived CDR1 and CDR2 are SGHAT and FQNNGV. This CDR3 has 15 residues. Written as DNA, the CDR3 is TGTGCCGGCAGCTTATCTGGGACCGTTAGAGAGACCCAGTACTTC. This gives the protein CAGSLSGTVRETQYF.

This clonotype was picked up many times. J is TRBJ1-5 and V is TRBV6-2 or TRBV6-3; no clear D gene. CDR1 is MNHEY, CDR2 SVGEGT, per germline. V lost 6 bases and J lost 10, with 13 bases in between. This CDR3 region has 12 residues. CDR3 nucleotide sequence: TGTGCCAGCAGGGCTGGAGGGATTCCCCAGCATTTT. It translates to CASRAGGIPQHF.

This clonotype was detected ten times or more. The genes are TRBV20-1 and TRBJ2-7, with a possible D match to TRBD1 (6 bases). The CDR3 contains 14 residues. Germline V CDR1 and CDR2: DFQATT, SNEGSKA (reference sequence). V gave up 6 bases and J gave up 6 bases, with 21 bases separating them. The CDR3 spells CSAKQGTSRGEQYF. Written as DNA, the CDR3 is TGCAGTGCCAAGCAGGGGACCTCCCGGGGCGAGCAGTACTTC.

This clonotype has at least ten counts. The V call is TRBV2, the J call TRBJ1-5; D call uncertain. The V and J ends lost 2 bases and 6 bases respectively, with 17 bases between them. CDR3 length equals 16 residues. CDR1 and CDR2 (germline): SNHLY, FYNNEI. CDR3 coding DNA: TGTGCCAGCAGTGAAAGATCGCCCCAAAGTGGTCAGCCCCAGCATTTT. It is translated as CASSERSPQSGQPQHF.

The chain couples TRBV4-1 to TRBJ2-7, with 8 bases matching TRBD1. With V trimmed by 4 bases and J by 2 bases, 7 bases remained unmatched. Germline CDR1 reads MGHRA; CDR2 reads YSYEKL. CDR3 length: 15 residues. The CDR3 reads CASSRLQGGTYEQYF. CDR3 coding DNA: TGCGCCAGCAGCCGACTACAGGGGGGAACCTACGAGCAGTACTTC.

The chain recombines TRBV6-1 with TRBJ2-7, with D unclear. Germline assignment: CDR1 MNHNS and CDR2 SASEGT. V was cut by 5 bases and J by 6 bases, with 11 bases left in between. The CDR3 length is 12 residues. The CDR3 sequence: CASSSIPFEQYF. DNA of the CDR3: TGTGCCAGCAGTTCAATCCCCTTCGAGCAGTACTTC.